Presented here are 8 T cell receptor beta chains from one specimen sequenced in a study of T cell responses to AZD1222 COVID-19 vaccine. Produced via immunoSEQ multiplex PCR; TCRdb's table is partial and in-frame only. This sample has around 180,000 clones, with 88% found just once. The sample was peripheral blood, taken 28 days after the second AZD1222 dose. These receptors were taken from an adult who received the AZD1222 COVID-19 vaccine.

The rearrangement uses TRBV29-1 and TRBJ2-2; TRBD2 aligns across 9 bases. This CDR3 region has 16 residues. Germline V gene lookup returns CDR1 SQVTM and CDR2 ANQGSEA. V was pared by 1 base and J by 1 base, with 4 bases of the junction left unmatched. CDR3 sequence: CSVEALAGLNTGELFF. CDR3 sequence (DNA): TGCAGCGTTGAAGCTCTAGCGGGATTGAACACCGGGGAGCTGTTTTTT.

The CDR3 protein is CASSEARRTQPQHF. CDR3 DNA sequence: TGTGCCAGCAGTGAAGCGAGGAGGACCCAGCCCCAGCATTTT. The genes are TRBV2 and TRBJ1-5; D remains unclear. Per germline, CDR1 SNHLY and CDR2 FYNNEI. Trimming shortened V by 0 bases and J by 7 bases, and 10 bases separated the two germline ends. The length of the CDR3 is 14 residues.

The CDR3 protein is CASSPPLFSEQYF. The CDR3 region has the DNA TGTGCCAGCAGCCCCCCTCTCTTTAGCGAGCAGTACTTC. The rearrangement joins TRBV6-2 or TRBV6-3 to TRBJ2-7; D gene uncertain. The CDR3 is made up of 13 amino acids. Germline V gene sequence: CDR1 MNHEY, CDR2 SVGEGT. V was clipped by 6 bases and J by 6 bases, with 15 bases between them.

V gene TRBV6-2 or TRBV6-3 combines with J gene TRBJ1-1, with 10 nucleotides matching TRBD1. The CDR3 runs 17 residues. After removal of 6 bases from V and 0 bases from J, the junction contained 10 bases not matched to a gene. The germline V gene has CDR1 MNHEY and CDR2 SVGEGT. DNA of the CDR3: TGTGCCAGCAGCCACCCGGGACAGGGGCTCCTGAACACTGAAGCTTTCTTT. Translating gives CASSHPGQGLLNTEAFF.

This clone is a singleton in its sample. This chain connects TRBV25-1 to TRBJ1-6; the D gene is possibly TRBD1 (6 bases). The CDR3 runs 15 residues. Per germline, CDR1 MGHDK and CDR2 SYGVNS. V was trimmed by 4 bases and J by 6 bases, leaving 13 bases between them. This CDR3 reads CASSALDSPNSPLHF. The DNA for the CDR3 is TGTGCCAGCAGTGCTTTGGACAGTCCTAATTCACCCCTCCACTTT.

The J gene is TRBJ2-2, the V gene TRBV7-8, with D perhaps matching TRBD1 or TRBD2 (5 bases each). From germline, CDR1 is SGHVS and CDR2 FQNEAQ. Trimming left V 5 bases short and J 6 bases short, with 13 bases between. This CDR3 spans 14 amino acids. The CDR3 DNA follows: TGTGCCAGCAGCGCTTTTACGGGGCCCGGGGAGCTGTTTTTT. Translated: CASSAFTGPGELFF.

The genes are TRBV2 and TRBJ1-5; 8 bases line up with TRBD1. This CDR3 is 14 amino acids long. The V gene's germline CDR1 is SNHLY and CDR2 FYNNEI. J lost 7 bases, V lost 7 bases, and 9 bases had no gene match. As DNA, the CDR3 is TGTGCCAGCACGGGAACAGGGGGTGGACAGCCCCAGCATTTT. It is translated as CASTGTGGGQPQHF.

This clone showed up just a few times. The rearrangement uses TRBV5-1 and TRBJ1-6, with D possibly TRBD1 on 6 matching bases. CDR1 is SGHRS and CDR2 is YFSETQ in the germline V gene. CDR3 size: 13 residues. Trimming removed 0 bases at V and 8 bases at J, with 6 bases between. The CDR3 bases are TGCGCCAGCAGCTTGGGGACAGATTCACCCCTCCACTTT. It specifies CASSLGTDSPLHF.